The present entry profiles one TCR beta chain with its context. TCRdb passed the RT-PCR reads through MiXCR, listing each CDR3 protein once. The table records fewer than 800,000 distinct CDR3 sequences, 13% to 15% of them present only once. Germline values: CDR1 ENHRY, CDR2 SYGVKD. V shed 7 bases and J shed 5 bases, with 20 bases lying between them. The CDR3 runs to 15 residues. The specimen sequenced was memory CD4+ T cells from blood. This receptor was identified in a female donor in good health, serving as a healthy control. The chain uses TRBV10-3 and TRBJ1-2, with D maybe TRBD1 (5 bases). In DNA form, the CDR3 reads TGTGCCATCACGCCTACGACAGCCATGGGGTATGGCTACACCTTC. Translating gives CAITPTTAMGYGYTF.